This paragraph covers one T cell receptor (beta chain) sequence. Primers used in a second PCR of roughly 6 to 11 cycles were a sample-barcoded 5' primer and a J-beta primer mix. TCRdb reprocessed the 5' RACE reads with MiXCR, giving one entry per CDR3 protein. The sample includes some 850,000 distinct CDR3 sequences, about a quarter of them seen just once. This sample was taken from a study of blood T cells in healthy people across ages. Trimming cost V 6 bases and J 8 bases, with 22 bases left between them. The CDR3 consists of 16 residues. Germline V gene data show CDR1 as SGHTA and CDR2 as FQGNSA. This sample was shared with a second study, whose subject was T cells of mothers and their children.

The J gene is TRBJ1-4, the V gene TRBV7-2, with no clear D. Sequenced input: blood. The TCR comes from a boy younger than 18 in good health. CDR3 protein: CASSPSSGVTSEKLFF. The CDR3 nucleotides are TGTGCCAGCAGTCCTTCGAGTGGGGTTACTTCGGAAAAACTGTTTTTT. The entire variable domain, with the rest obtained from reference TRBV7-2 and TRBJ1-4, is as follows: GAGVSQSPSNKVTEKGKDVELRCDPISGHTALYWYRQSLGQGLEFLIYFQGNSAPDKSGLPSDRFSAERTGGSVSTLTIQRTQQEDSAVYLCASSPSSGVTSEKLFFGSGTQLSVL.